Sequencing of this T cell receptor beta chain was carried out in a study of blood T cell repertoires in COVID-19. Study as a whole: Both acute and convalescent COVID-19 samples were obtained from the United States, Italy and Spain. The analysed material was cDNA or gDNA that came from T cells, B-cell-depleted T cells, or PBMCs.

CDR1 is SEHNR and CDR2 is FQNEAQ in the germline V gene (reference sequence). The CDR3 runs to 15 residues. The J segment lost 7 bases and the V segment lost 5 bases, leaving 10 bases of the junction unmatched. Original analysis: The assay estimated nucleated cells by amplifying reference gene primers. Method: immunoSEQ multiplex PCR; TCRdb's copy keeps in-frame clones and lacks some. That table furnishes V, J and clone size, whereas the DNA furnished D and trimming. The sample includes about 270,000 clones, 65% to 90% of them seen just once. The TCR was taken from a human donor in a cohort sampled during active COVID-19. The J gene is TRBJ2-7, the V gene TRBV7-9; 11 bases are shared with TRBD2. Sequencing was done on a sample of peripheral blood. In DNA, the CDR3 is TGTGCCAGCAGCCTCCCGGGACTAGCGGCTCCTGAGCAGTACTTC. Translation: CASSLPGLAAPEQYF.